The 11 T cell receptor beta chains listed next were all sequenced from one sample in a study of T cell responses to AZD1222 COVID-19 vaccine. Using immunoSEQ multiplex PCR, the repertoire was profiled, and TCRdb retains in-frame clones only, with some absent. The data contain approximately 150,000 clones, roughly 90% of them singletons. Sequencing used peripheral blood, obtained 28 days after the second AZD1222 dose. These receptors all come from an adult who received the AZD1222 COVID-19 vaccine.

The chain uses TRBV18 and TRBJ1-1; 9 positions match TRBD1. CDR3 length: 17 amino acids. Trimming removed 1 base from V and 4 bases from J; junction bases left unmatched: 10. Germline CDR1 KGHSH, CDR2 LQKENI. The CDR3 spells CASSPLGQGRDITEAFF. In DNA form, the CDR3 reads TGTGCCAGCTCACCACTGGGACAGGGTAGGGATATCACTGAAGCTTTCTTT.

The gene calls are TRBV6-5 and TRBJ2-1; D unclear. This CDR3 is 13 amino acids long. CDR1 and CDR2 from the germline V gene are MNHEY and SVGAGI. V lost 3 bases, J lost 6 bases, and 9 bases lay in between. The CDR3 sequence: CASSYADGNEQFF. The DNA of the CDR3 is TGTGCCAGCAGTTATGCGGACGGCAATGAGCAGTTCTTC.

In its sample, this clone was seen once. V gene TRBV10-1 combines with J gene TRBJ2-2; D may be TRBD1 (5 bases). This CDR3 contains 15 residues. The V gene's germline CDR1 is WNHNN and CDR2 SYGVQD (reference sequence). V lost 0 bases to trimming and J lost 8 bases, with 13 bases between them. This CDR3 reads CASSESRAVRGELFF. CDR3 bases: TGCGCCAGCAGTGAGTCCAGGGCTGTCAGGGGGGAGCTGTTTTTT.

CDR3: CASRGTSGTYEQYF. The CDR3, as DNA: TGTGCCAGCAGAGGGACTAGCGGTACCTACGAGCAGTACTTC. The chain carries TRBV2 and TRBJ2-7; 11 nucleotides line up with TRBD2. This CDR3 is 14 amino acids long. The trim removed 6 bases at V and 2 bases at J, leaving 3 bases unmatched. Germline V lookup: CDR1 SNHLY, CDR2 FYNNEI.

J is TRBJ1-2 and V is TRBV7-9; D is ambiguous. The germline CDR1 and CDR2 sequences are SEHNR and FQNEAQ (reference sequence). With 4 bases removed from V and 4 bases from J, the gap between germline ends came to 16 bases. The CDR3 extends over 15 amino acids. This CDR3 is CASSSTSGGRYGYTF. DNA of the CDR3: TGTGCCAGCAGCTCGACGTCAGGTGGGCGCTATGGCTACACCTTC.

This chain connects TRBV5-5 to TRBJ2-7, with 8 bases identical to TRBD1. Unmatched junction bases numbered 11, after V lost 3 bases and J lost 6 bases. In germline, CDR1 is SGHKS, CDR2 YYEKEE (reference sequence). The length of the CDR3 is 15 residues. For the CDR3, the DNA is TGTGCCAGCAGCTCGGATACCGGGACAGGCGGCGAGCAGTACTTC. It specifies CASSSDTGTGGEQYF.

This chain joins TRBV6-5 and TRBJ1-2; D call uncertain. The CDR3 contains 12 residues. From germline, CDR1 is MNHEY and CDR2 SVGAGI. V lost 5 bases and J 6 bases, leaving 10 bases between the germline ends. Written as DNA, the CDR3 is TGTGCCAGCAGTCGCACTGGGGATGGCTACACCTTC. This gives the protein CASSRTGDGYTF.

This clone was observed a handful of times. This chain uses TRBV27 with TRBJ2-1; tentative D call: TRBD1 (5 bases). The CDR3 consists of 14 residues. Germline CDR1 reads MNHEY; CDR2 reads SMNVEV (reference sequence). V was trimmed by 0 bases and J by 6 bases, leaving 9 bases between them. The CDR3 reads CASSLSSRGNEQFF. Written as DNA, the CDR3 is TGTGCCAGCAGTTTATCGTCTAGGGGCAATGAGCAGTTCTTC.

The chain combines TRBV4-2 with TRBJ2-3, with D perhaps matching TRBD1 (6 bases). Germline V gives CDR1 LGHNA, CDR2 YNFKEQ. CDR3 length: 14 residues. V gave up 0 bases and J gave up 11 bases, with 15 bases separating them. For the CDR3, the DNA is TGTGCCAGCAGCCAAGAGGGTCCGGCACAGGGGCAGTATTTT. The encoded protein is CASSQEGPAQGQYF.

The V and J genes are TRBV6-5 and TRBJ1-1; unclear D gene. There are 12 residues in the CDR3. V lost 6 bases and J 0 bases, leaving 5 bases between the germline ends. Germline V gene data show CDR1 as MNHEY and CDR2 as SVGAGI. The CDR3 here is CASSRVNTEAFF. The CDR3 region has the DNA TGTGCCAGCAGCCGGGTGAACACTGAAGCTTTCTTT.

This clone is a singleton in its sample. The rearrangement uses TRBV6-5 and TRBJ2-1, with D perhaps TRBD1 or TRBD2 (6 bases each). CDR3 length: 15 residues. The germline CDR1 and CDR2 sequences are MNHEY and SVGAGI. V lost 8 bases and J lost 4, with 18 bases in between. In DNA form, the CDR3 reads TGTGCCAGCCGTACAATGGGGGGCCCTTACAATGAGCAGTTCTTC. It yields the protein CASRTMGGPYNEQFF.